This TCR beta chain is from a study of neurological immune-mediated disorders. Findings and limits, study-wide: In multiple sclerosis patients, the repertoire cluster was unrelated to clinical or MRI findings. The study phylogenetically grouped the repertoires of 18 of 34 multiple sclerosis patients into one related-CDR3 cluster, a possible signature.

Each CDR3 protein is one row after TCRdb ran MiXCR on the 5' RACE reads. The table includes tens of thousands of distinct CDR3 sequences, about 5% detected once. Concerning this clonotype: The antigen remains undetermined.

This TCR came from a woman aged 18-29 years with multiple sclerosis. Sequencing input: CD4+ T cells from blood.

The CDR3 loop is CASESGELFF. Written as DNA, the CDR3 is TGTGCCAGCGAGAGCGGGGAGCTGTTTTTT. The genes are TRBV25-1 and TRBJ2-2; D not resolved. CDR3 length: 10 amino acids. With 8 bases removed from V and 7 bases from J, the gap between germline ends came to 5 bases. CDR1 is MGHDK and CDR2 is SYGVNS in the germline V gene.